This T cell receptor beta chain was observed in a study of OX40 agonist ivuxolimab in advanced cancers. The V and J ends lost 1 base and 7 bases respectively, with 22 bases between them. This CDR3 has 17 residues. Germline CDR1 is SGHTA and CDR2 is FQGNSA. Profiled with immunoSEQ multiplex PCR; TCRdb holds only in-frame clones, not every one. This table holds roughly 23,000 clones, about 88% found once. The TCR was taken from an adult with an advanced solid tumor such as melanoma, head and neck, liver or kidney cancer. V and J are TRBV7-2 and TRBJ2-5; D not resolved. This specimen consisted of CD4+ or CD8+ T cells sorted from blood, obtained in a trial of the OX40 agonist ivuxolimab. CDR3 nucleotide sequence: TGTGCCAGCAGCTTAGGTACGGTCCGGACCACTTCAGGGACCCAGTACTTC. It encodes CASSLGTVRTTSGTQYF.